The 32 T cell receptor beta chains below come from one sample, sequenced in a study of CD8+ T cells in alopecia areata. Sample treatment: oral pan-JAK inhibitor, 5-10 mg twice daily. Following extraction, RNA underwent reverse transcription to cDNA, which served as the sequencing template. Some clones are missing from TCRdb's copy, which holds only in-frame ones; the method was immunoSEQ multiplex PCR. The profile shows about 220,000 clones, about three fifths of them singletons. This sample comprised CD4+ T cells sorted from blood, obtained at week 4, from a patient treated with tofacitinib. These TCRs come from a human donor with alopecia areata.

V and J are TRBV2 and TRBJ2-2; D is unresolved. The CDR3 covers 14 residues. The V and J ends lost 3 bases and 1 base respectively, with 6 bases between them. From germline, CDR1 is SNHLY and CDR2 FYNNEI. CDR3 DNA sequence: TGTGCCAGCAGTGACCGACAGAACACCGGGGAGCTGTTTTTT. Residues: CASSDRQNTGELFF. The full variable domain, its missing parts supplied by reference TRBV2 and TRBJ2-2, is EPEVTQTPSHQVTQMGQEVILRCVPISNHLYFYWYRQILGQKVEFLVSFYNNEISEKSEIFDDQFSVERPDGSNFTLKIRSTKLEDSAMYFCASSDRQNTGELFFGEGSRLTVL.

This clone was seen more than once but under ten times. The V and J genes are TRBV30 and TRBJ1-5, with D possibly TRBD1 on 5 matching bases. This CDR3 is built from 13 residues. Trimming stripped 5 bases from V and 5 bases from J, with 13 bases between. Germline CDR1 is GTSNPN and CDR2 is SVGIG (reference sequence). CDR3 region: CAWSGGGDQPQHF. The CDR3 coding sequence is TGTGCCTGGTCGGGTGGGGGGGATCAGCCCCAGCATTTT.

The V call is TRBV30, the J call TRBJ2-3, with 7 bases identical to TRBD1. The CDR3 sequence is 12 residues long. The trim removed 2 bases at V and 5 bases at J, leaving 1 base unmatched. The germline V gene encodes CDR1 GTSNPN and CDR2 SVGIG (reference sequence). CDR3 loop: CAWSRQGDTQYF. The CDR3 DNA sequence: TGTGCCTGGAGTCGACAGGGAGATACGCAGTATTTT.

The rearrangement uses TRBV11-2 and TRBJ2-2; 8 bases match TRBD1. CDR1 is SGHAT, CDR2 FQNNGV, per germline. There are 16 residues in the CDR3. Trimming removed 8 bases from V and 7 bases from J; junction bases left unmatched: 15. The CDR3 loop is CASGDPGGPIVGELFF. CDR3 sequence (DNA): TGTGCCAGCGGGGATCCAGGGGGCCCGATCGTCGGGGAGCTGTTTTTT.

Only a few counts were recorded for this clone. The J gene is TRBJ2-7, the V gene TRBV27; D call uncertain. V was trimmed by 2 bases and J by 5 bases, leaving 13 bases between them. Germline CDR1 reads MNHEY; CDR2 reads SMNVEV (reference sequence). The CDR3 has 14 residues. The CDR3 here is CASSLGRSGDEQYF. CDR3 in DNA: TGTGCCAGCAGTTTAGGACGGAGTGGCGACGAGCAGTACTTC.

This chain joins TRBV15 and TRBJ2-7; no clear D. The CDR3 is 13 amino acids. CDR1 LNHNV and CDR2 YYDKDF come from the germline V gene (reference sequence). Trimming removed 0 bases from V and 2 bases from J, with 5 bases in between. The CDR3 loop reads CATSRDKPYEQYF. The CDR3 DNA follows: TGTGCCACCAGCAGAGATAAGCCCTACGAGCAGTACTTC.

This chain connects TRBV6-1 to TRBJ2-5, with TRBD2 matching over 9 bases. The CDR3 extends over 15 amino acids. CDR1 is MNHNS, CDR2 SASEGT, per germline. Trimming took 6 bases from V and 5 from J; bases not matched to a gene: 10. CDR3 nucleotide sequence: TGTGCCAGCAGACTGATGCCTAGCGGGGCTGAGACCCAGTACTTC. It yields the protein CASRLMPSGAETQYF.

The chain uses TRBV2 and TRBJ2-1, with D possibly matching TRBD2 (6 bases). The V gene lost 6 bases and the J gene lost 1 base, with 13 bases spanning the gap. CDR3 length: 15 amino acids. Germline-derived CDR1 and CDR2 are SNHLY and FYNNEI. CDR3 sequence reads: CASRVEGISYNEQFF. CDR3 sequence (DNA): TGTGCCAGCAGGGTGGAGGGGATTTCCTACAATGAGCAGTTCTTC.

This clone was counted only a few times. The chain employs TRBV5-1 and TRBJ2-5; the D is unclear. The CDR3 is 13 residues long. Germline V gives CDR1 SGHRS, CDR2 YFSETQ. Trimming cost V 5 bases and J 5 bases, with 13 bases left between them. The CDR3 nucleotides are TGCGCCAGCAGGCCGACCGTACGGGAGACCCAGTACTTC. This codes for CASRPTVRETQYF.

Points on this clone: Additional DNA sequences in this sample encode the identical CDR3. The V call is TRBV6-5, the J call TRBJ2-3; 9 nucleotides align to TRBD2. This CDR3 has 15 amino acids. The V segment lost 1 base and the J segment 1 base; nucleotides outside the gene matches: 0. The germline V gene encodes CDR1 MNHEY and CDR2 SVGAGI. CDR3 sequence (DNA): TGTGCCAGCAGTTACTTAGCGGGGGGCACAGATACGCAGTATTTT. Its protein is CASSYLAGGTDTQYF.

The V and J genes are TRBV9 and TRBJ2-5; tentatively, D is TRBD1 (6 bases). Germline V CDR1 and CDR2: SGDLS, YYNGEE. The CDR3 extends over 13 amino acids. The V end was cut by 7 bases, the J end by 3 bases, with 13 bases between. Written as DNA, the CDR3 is TGTGCCAGCGGCAGGGGCCCTGAAGAGACCCAGTACTTC. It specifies CASGRGPEETQYF.

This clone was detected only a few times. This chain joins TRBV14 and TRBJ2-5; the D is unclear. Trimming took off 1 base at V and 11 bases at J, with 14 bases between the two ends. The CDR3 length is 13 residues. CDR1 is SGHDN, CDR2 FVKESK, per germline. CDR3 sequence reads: CASSQATFSEQYF. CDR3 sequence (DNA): TGTGCCAGCAGCCAAGCGACCTTTAGTGAGCAGTACTTC. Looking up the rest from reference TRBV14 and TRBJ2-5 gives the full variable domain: EAGVTQFPSHSVIEKGQTVTLRCDPISGHDNLYWYRRVMGKEIKFLLHFVKESKQDESGMPNNRFLAERTGGTYSTLKVQPAELEDSGVYFCASSQATFSEQYFGPGTRLLVL.

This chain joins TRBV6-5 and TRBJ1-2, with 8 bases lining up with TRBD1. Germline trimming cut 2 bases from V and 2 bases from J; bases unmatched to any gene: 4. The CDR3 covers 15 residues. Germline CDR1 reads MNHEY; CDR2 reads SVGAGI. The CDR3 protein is CASSYGPGGNYGYTF. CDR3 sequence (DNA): TGTGCCAGCAGTTACGGGCCAGGGGGCAACTATGGCTACACCTTC.

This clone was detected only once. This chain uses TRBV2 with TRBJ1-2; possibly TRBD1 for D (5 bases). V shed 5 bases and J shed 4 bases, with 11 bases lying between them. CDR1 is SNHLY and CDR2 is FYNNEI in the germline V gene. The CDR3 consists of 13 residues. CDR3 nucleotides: TGTGCCAGCAGTAACCGGACACCCTATGGCTACACCTTC. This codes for CASSNRTPYGYTF.

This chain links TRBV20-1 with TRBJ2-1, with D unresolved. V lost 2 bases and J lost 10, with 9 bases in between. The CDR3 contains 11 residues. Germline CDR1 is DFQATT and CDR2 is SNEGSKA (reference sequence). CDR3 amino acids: CSARLVQEQFF. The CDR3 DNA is TGCAGTGCTAGATTAGTTCAAGAGCAGTTCTTC.

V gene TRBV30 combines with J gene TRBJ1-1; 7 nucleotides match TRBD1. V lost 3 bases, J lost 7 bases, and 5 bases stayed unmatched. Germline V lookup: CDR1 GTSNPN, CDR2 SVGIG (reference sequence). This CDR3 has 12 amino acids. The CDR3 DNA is TGTGCCTGGAGCACGGGACAGCGTGAAGCTTTCTTT. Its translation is CAWSTGQREAFF.

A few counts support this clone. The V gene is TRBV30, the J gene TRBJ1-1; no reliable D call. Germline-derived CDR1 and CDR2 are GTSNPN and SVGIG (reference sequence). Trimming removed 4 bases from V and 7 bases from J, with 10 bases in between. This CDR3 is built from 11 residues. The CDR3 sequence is CAWIRLDEAFF. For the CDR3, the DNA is TGTGCCTGGATCAGACTAGATGAAGCTTTCTTT. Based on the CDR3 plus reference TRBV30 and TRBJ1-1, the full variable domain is SQTIHQWPATLVQPVGSPLSLECTVEGTSNPNLYWYRQAAGRGLQLLFYSVGIGQISSEVPQNLSASRPQDRQFILSSKKLLLSDSGFYLCAWIRLDEAFFGQGTRLTVV.

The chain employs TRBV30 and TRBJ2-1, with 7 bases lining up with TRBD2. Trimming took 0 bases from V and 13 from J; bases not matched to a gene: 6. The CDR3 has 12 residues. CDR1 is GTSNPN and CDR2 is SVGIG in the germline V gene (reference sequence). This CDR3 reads CAWSVTSGVQFF. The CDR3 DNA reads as TGTGCCTGGAGTGTAACCAGCGGGGTACAGTTCTTC.

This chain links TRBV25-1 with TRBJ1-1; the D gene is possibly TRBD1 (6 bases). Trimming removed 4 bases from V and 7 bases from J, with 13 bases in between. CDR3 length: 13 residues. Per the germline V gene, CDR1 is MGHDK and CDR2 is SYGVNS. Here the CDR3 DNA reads TGTGCCAGCAGTGTGGGGACACAGCTTGAAGCTTTCTTT. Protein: CASSVGTQLEAFF.

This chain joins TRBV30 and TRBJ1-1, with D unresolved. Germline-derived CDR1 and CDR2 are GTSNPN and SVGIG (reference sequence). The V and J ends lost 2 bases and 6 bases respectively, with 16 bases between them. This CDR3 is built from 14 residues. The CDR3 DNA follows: TGTGCCTGGAGTCTGACGGTGGCGGGTCCTGAAGCTTTCTTT. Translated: CAWSLTVAGPEAFF.

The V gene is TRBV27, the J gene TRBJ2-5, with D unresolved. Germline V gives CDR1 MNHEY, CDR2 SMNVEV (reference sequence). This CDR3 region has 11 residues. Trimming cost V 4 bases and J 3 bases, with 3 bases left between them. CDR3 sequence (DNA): TGTGCCAGCAGTTATAAAGAGACCCAGTACTTC. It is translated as CASSYKETQYF.

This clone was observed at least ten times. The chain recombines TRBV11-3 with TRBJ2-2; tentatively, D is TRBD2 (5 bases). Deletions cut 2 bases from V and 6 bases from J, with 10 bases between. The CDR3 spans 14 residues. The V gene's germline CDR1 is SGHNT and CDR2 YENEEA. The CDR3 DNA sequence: TGTGCCAGCAGCTTAATGAGCGGCTCCGGGGAGCTGTTTTTT. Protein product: CASSLMSGSGELFF. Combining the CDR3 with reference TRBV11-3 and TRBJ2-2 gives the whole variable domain EAGVVQSPRYKIIEKKQPVAFWCNPISGHNTLYWYLQNLGQGPELLIRYENEEAVDDSQLPKDRFSAERLKGVDSTLKIQPAELGDSAVYLCASSLMSGSGELFFGEGSRLTVL.

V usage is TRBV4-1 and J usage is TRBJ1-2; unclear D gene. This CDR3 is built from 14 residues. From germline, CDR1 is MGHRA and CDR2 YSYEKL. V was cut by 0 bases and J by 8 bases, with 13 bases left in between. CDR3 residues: CASSQEEKYSGYTF. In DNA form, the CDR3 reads TGCGCCAGCAGCCAAGAGGAGAAGTATAGCGGCTACACCTTC.

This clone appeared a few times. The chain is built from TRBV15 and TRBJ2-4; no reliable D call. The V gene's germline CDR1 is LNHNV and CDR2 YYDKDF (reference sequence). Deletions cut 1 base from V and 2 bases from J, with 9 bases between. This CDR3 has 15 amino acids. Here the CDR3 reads CATSRGGRTKNIQYF. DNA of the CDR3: TGTGCCACCAGCAGAGGAGGTAGAACCAAAAACATTCAGTACTTC.

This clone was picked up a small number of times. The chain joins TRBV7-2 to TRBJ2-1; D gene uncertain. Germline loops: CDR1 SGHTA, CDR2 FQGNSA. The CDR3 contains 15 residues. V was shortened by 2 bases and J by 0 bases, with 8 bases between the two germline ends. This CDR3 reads CASSLLVSSYNEQFF. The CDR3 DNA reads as TGTGCCAGCAGCTTACTCGTAAGCTCCTACAATGAGCAGTTCTTC.

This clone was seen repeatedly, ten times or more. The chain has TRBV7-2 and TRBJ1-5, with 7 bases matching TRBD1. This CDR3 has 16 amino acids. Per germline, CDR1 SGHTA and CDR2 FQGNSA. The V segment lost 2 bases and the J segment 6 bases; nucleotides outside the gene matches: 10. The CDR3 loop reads CASSLQDRQWGQPQHF. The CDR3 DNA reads TGTGCCAGCAGCTTACAGGACAGGCAGTGGGGTCAGCCCCAGCATTTT.

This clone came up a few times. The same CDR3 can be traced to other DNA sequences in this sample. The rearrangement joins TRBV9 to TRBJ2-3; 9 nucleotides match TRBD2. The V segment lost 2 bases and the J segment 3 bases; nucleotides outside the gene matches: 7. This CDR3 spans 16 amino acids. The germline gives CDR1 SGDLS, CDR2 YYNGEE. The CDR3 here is CASSVIAGVSTDTQYF. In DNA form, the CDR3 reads TGTGCCAGCAGCGTCATAGCGGGGGTTTCGACAGATACGCAGTATTTT. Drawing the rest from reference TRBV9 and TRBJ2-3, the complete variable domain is DSGVTQTPKHLITATGQRVTLRCSPRSGDLSVYWYQQSLDQGLQFLIQYYNGEERAKGNILERFSAQQFPDLHSELNLSSLELGDSALYFCASSVIAGVSTDTQYFGPGTRLTVL.

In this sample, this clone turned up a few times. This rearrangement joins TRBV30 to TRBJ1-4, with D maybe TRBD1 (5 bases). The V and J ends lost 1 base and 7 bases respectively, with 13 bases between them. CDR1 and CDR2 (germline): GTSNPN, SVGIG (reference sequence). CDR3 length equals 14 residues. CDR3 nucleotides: TGTGCCTGGAGTGCGACAGCGAGTATTGAAAAACTGTTTTTT. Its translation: CAWSATASIEKLFF.

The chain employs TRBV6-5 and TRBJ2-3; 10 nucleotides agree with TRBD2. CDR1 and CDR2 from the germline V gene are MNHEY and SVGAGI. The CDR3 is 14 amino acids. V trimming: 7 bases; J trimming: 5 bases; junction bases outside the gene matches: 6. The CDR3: CASTSGGLGDTQYF. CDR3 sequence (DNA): TGTGCCAGCACTAGCGGGGGTCTAGGAGATACGCAGTATTTT.

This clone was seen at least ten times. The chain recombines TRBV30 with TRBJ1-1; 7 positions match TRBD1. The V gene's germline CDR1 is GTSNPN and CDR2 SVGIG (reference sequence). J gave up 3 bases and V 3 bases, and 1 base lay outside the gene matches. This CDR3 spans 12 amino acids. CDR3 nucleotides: TGTGCCTGGAGGCAGGGGGACACTGAAGCTTTCTTT. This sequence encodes CAWRQGDTEAFF.

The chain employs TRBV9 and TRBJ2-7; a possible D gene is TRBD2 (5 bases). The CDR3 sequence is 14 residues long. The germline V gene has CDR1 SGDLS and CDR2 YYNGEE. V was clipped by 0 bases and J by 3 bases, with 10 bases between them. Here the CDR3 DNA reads TGTGCCAGCAGCGTAGGAGGGCCCGTCTACGAGCAGTACTTC. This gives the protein CASSVGGPVYEQYF.

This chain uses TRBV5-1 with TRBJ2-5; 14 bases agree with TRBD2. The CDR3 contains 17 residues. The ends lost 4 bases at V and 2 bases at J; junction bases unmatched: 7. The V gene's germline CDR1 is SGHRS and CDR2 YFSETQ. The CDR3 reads CASSGGTSGGPQETQYF. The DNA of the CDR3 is TGCGCCAGCAGCGGAGGGACTAGCGGGGGTCCGCAAGAGACCCAGTACTTC.